Each of the 24 T cell receptor beta chains below was sequenced from the same sample in a study of Ad26.COV2.S vaccination and SARS-CoV-2 variants. Profiling relied on immunoSEQ multiplex PCR, and the TCRdb table lists in-frame clones only, not all of them. The sample yields more than 300,000 clones, about 86% seen once. The treatment: 15 to 20 received Ad26.COV2.S at low or high dose, single or two shots; roughly five received placebo; per-sample allocation not given. Each sample was drawn 63 days after the first injection (of vaccine or placebo). Material: peripheral blood, obtained in a trial of Ad26.COV2.S vaccine versus placebo. These receptors originate from a person aged 18-60 years who received the Ad26.COV2.S COVID-19 vaccine or a placebo.

The chain carries TRBV6-5 and TRBJ1-4, with D possibly TRBD1 on 5 matching bases. The CDR3 is 15 amino acids. Germline V lookup: CDR1 MNHEY, CDR2 SVGAGI. Trimming left V 4 bases short and J 7 bases short, with 16 bases between. The CDR3 DNA reads as TGTGCCAGCAGTTCTGGGGGGGGATTGGGTGAAAAACTGTTTTTT. Its protein product is CASSSGGGLGEKLFF.

The table lists this clone with a count of one. Written as DNA, the CDR3 is TGTGCCAGCAGCACCTCTTGGGCTTCGGATGAAAAACTGTTTTTT. Translated, it gives CASSTSWASDEKLFF. This chain connects TRBV6-5 to TRBJ1-4; no clear D gene. There are 15 residues in the CDR3. The ends were cut back, 6 bases at V and 6 bases at J, with 17 bases in the middle. The V gene's germline CDR1 is MNHEY and CDR2 SVGAGI.

This clone was detected ten times or more. V usage is TRBV5-4 and J usage is TRBJ1-2; 10 bases agree with TRBD1. The CDR3 contains 15 residues. Germline loops: CDR1 SGHNT, CDR2 YYREEE (reference sequence). V lost 7 bases, J lost 4 bases, and 10 bases stayed unmatched. CDR3 amino acids: CASLPGQGSVYGYTF. The CDR3 DNA sequence: TGTGCCAGCTTGCCGGGACAGGGGAGTGTCTATGGCTACACCTTC.

The chain employs TRBV6-2 or TRBV6-3 and TRBJ2-7; 8 bases map to TRBD1. CDR3 length: 16 amino acids. Trimming took 1 base from V and 4 from J; bases not matched to a gene: 9. Looked up from germline, CDR1 is MNHEY and CDR2 is SVGEGT. The CDR3 region is CASSYYLAGGGYEQYF. In DNA, the CDR3 is TGTGCCAGCAGTTACTACTTGGCAGGGGGCGGGTACGAGCAGTACTTC.

This chain connects TRBV7-8 to TRBJ2-7; 7 positions agree with TRBD2. Germline CDR1 SGHVS, CDR2 FQNEAQ. The CDR3 loop spans 15 amino acids. Germline trimming cut 5 bases from V and 2 bases from J; bases unmatched to any gene: 9. CDR3 in amino acids: CASSPGGGATYEQYF. The CDR3 coding sequence is TGTGCCAGCAGCCCCGGGGGAGGGGCCACCTACGAGCAGTACTTC.

The V and J genes are TRBV30 and TRBJ2-5; 9 bases align to TRBD1. Germline assignment: CDR1 GTSNPN and CDR2 SVGIG (reference sequence). CDR3 length equals 17 residues. The trim removed 4 bases at V and 2 bases at J, leaving 14 bases unmatched. In nucleotides, the CDR3 is TGTGCCTGGACTTCCGGGACAGGGACCCCTCGTCAAGAGACCCAGTACTTC. Translated: CAWTSGTGTPRQETQYF. Filled out from reference TRBV30 and TRBJ2-5, the complete variable domain reads SQTIHQWPATLVQPVGSPLSLECTVEGTSNPNLYWYRQAAGRGLQLLFYSVGIGQISSEVPQNLSASRPQDRQFILSSKKLLLSDSGFYLCAWTSGTGTPRQETQYFGPGTRLLVL.

The DNA for the CDR3 is TGTGCCAGCACCCTTCGGACAGGGGATAACTCTGGGGCCAACGTCCTGACTTTC. This sequence encodes CASTLRTGDNSGANVLTF. V usage is TRBV27 and J usage is TRBJ2-6; 9 bases map to TRBD1. Per germline, CDR1 MNHEY and CDR2 SMNVEV (reference sequence). The CDR3 is made up of 18 amino acids. J gave up 0 bases and V 7 bases, and 10 bases lay outside the gene matches.

The chain carries TRBV30 and TRBJ1-2; tentatively, D is TRBD1 (6 bases). The CDR3 is made up of 13 amino acids. V dropped 1 base and J dropped 2 bases, with 8 bases sitting between them. Germline CDR1 is GTSNPN and CDR2 is SVGIG (reference sequence). DNA for the CDR3: TGTGCCTGGAGTGGGGGGCAGAACTATGGCTACACCTTC. Translation: CAWSGGQNYGYTF. Based on the CDR3 plus reference TRBV30 and TRBJ1-2, the full variable domain is SQTIHQWPATLVQPVGSPLSLECTVEGTSNPNLYWYRQAAGRGLQLLFYSVGIGQISSEVPQNLSASRPQDRQFILSSKKLLLSDSGFYLCAWSGGQNYGYTFGSGTRLTVV.

The chain recombines TRBV6-6 with TRBJ1-2, with D unclear. The germline gives CDR1 MNHNY, CDR2 SVGAGI (reference sequence). The CDR3 covers 14 residues. The germline V and J ends were trimmed by 0 bases and 2 bases, with 7 bases remaining between them. CDR3 loop: CASSYSPQNYGYTF. In DNA form, the CDR3 reads TGTGCCAGCAGTTACTCCCCCCAGAACTATGGCTACACCTTC.

The V gene is TRBV3-1 (or the pseudogene TRBV3-2), the J gene TRBJ2-7; no clear D gene. The CDR3 sequence is 12 residues long. Trimming took 0 bases from V and 3 from J, leaving 3 bases between them. The germline gives CDR1 LGHDT, CDR2 YNNKEL (reference sequence). The CDR3, as DNA: TGTGCCAGCAGCCAAGAAGTCTACGAGCAGTACTTC. Amino acids: CASSQEVYEQYF.

V is TRBV24-1 and J is TRBJ2-3, with a possible D match to TRBD1 (5 bases). Germline values: CDR1 KGHDR, CDR2 SFDVKD. This CDR3 comprises 13 residues. The V gene lost 5 bases and the J gene lost 10 bases, with 15 bases spanning the gap. The CDR3 DNA is TGTGCCACCAGTGGGCCAGGGAACGTAGCGCAGTATTTT. Encoded protein: CATSGPGNVAQYF.

The rearrangement uses TRBV20-1 and TRBJ1-5; TRBD1 might be the D (5 bases). Looked up from germline, CDR1 is DFQATT and CDR2 is SNEGSKA (reference sequence). The ends were cut back, 3 bases at V and 7 bases at J, with 7 bases in the middle. This CDR3 is 11 amino acids long. The CDR3 DNA reads as TGCAGTGCTAGTCGGGACCAGCCCCAGCATTTT. Amino acid sequence: CSASRDQPQHF.

The V gene is TRBV7-2, the J gene TRBJ2-3; D may match TRBD1 or TRBD2 (5 bases each). Trimming pared 2 bases from V and 1 base from J, leaving 13 bases between. This CDR3 is built from 16 residues. Germline V gene sequence: CDR1 SGHTA, CDR2 FQGNSA. The CDR3 sequence: CASSLIWDGGTDTQYF. CDR3 nucleotide sequence: TGTGCCAGCAGCTTAATTTGGGACGGAGGCACAGATACGCAGTATTTT.

The chain combines TRBV9 with TRBJ2-7; maybe TRBD1 (6 bases). CDR1 and CDR2 (germline): SGDLS, YYNGEE. The CDR3 has 14 amino acids. V was trimmed by 0 bases and J by 2 bases, leaving 9 bases between them. This CDR3 is CASSVEEGAYEQYF. In DNA, the CDR3 is TGTGCCAGCAGCGTAGAAGAGGGGGCCTACGAGCAGTACTTC. Full variable domain (rest looked up from reference TRBV9 and TRBJ2-7): DSGVTQTPKHLITATGQRVTLRCSPRSGDLSVYWYQQSLDQGLQFLIQYYNGEERAKGNILERFSAQQFPDLHSELNLSSLELGDSALYFCASSVEEGAYEQYFGPGTRLTVT.

CDR3 region: CASSQTGQGGGYEKLFF. CDR3 coding DNA: TGTGCCAGCAGCCAAACGGGACAGGGAGGGGGATATGAAAAACTGTTTTTT. The genes are TRBV3-1 (or the pseudogene TRBV3-2) and TRBJ1-4, with 9 bases matching TRBD1. Germline loops: CDR1 LGHDT, CDR2 YNNKEL (reference sequence). Trimming removed 2 bases from V and 6 bases from J; junction bases left unmatched: 10. The length of the CDR3 is 17 residues.

This clone appeared a few times. The J gene is TRBJ1-6, the V gene TRBV9; 7 bases match TRBD1. Germline CDR1 is SGDLS and CDR2 is YYNGEE. The CDR3 runs to 15 residues. With 4 bases clipped from V and 2 bases from J, the junction kept 3 bases outside the gene matches. The CDR3 is CASSTGQAYNSPLHF. CDR3 coding DNA: TGTGCCAGCAGCACAGGACAGGCCTATAATTCACCCCTCCACTTT.

The chain employs TRBV5-1 and TRBJ2-7; TRBD1 matches 9 bases. Germline CDR1 is SGHRS and CDR2 is YFSETQ. The V and J ends lost 1 base and 1 base, in that order; junction bases with no gene match: 6. The CDR3 has 16 residues. CDR3 region: CASSLRPGQGSYEQYF. The CDR3 DNA follows: TGCGCCAGCAGCTTGCGTCCGGGACAGGGTTCCTACGAGCAGTACTTC.

The CDR3, as DNA: TGCGCCAGCAGCCAAGATCGGATGAACACTGAAGCTTTCTTT. Its translation is CASSQDRMNTEAFF. J is TRBJ1-1 and V is TRBV4-1; D uncertain. CDR1 MGHRA and CDR2 YSYEKL come from the germline V gene. The length of the CDR3 is 14 residues. Trimming stripped 0 bases from V and 0 bases from J, with 5 bases between.

A single count supports this clone. This chain uses TRBV6-2 or TRBV6-3 with TRBJ2-4, with 8 nucleotides matching TRBD1. This CDR3 spans 16 amino acids. Losses at the gene ends were 5 bases for V and 2 bases for J; bases not matched to a gene: 8. Germline-derived CDR1 and CDR2 are MNHEY and SVGEGT. Written as DNA, the CDR3 is TGTGCCAGCAGTCTCCGGACAGGGAGGTCCAAAAACATTCAGTACTTC. Protein: CASSLRTGRSKNIQYF.

The chain carries TRBV6-2 or TRBV6-3 and TRBJ1-5; D unclear. Germline-derived CDR1 and CDR2 are MNHEY and SVGEGT. This CDR3 comprises 13 residues. The V end was cut by 5 bases, the J end by 7 bases, with 12 bases between. CDR3 protein: CASSPGYHQPQHF. The CDR3 nucleotides are TGTGCCAGCAGTCCGGGCTACCACCAGCCCCAGCATTTT.

The V and J genes are TRBV5-1 and TRBJ2-1; possible D gene TRBD1, 6 bases. Trimming cost V 0 bases and J 4 bases, with 14 bases left between them. There are 16 residues in the CDR3. In germline, CDR1 is SGHRS, CDR2 YFSETQ. The CDR3 nucleotides read TGCGCCAGCAGCTTGGAGGGGGACGAAGGGTACAATGAGCAGTTCTTC. This translates into CASSLEGDEGYNEQFF.

This chain uses TRBV15 with TRBJ2-6; D tentatively reads TRBD1 or TRBD2 (5 bases each). The CDR3 loop spans 15 amino acids. V lost 1 base, J lost 3 bases, and 7 bases lay in between. Per germline, CDR1 LNHNV and CDR2 YYDKDF (reference sequence). DNA for the CDR3: TGTGCCACCAGCAGAGCAGGGAGTGGGGCCAACGTCCTGACTTTC. It encodes CATSRAGSGANVLTF.

This chain links TRBV19 with TRBJ1-1; no definite D call. The CDR3 spans 13 residues. From germline, CDR1 is LNHDA and CDR2 SQIVND (reference sequence). The ends were cut back, 7 bases at V and 4 bases at J, with 13 bases in the middle. The CDR3 DNA reads as TGTGCCAGTAAGAAGGAGTGGGGCACTGAAGCTTTCTTT. Translating gives CASKKEWGTEAFF.

The J gene is TRBJ1-1, the V gene TRBV3-1 (or the pseudogene TRBV3-2); D is unclear. The CDR3 extends over 14 amino acids. V lost 1 base, J lost 1 base, and 7 bases lay in between. Germline CDR1 reads LGHDT; CDR2 reads YNNKEL (reference sequence). CDR3 bases: TGTGCCAGCAGCCAAGTGGTGAAGAACACTGAAGCTTTCTTT. This codes for CASSQVVKNTEAFF.